Each of the 7 T cell receptor beta chains below was sequenced from the same sample in a study of identical twins (dated by TCRdb to the mid-2010s). Library construction relied on 5' RACE. The listed sequencing device is Illumina HiSeq 2000. The public reads were quality trimmed at Q25 with fastp and then assembled into clones with MiXCR by TCRdb, keeping productive beta chains. Rows merge per CDR3 protein into single entries with the most common DNA and genes. Within this sample are hundreds of thousands of distinct CDR3 sequences, with roughly 20% of them counted one time only. Together, the top ten hold more than 4% of the sample. The data were also submitted as part of a second study, on T cells expressing NK-cell markers.

The sample was PBMCs. These receptors all come from a young woman in good health.

This clonotype occurred a few times. The chain combines TRBV2 with TRBJ2-1, with 13 positions matching TRBD2. The trim removed 7 bases at V and 9 bases at J, leaving 9 bases unmatched. Germline V gives CDR1 SNHLY, CDR2 FYNNEI. This CDR3 contains 15 residues. The CDR3 is CASTSTSGGAGEQFF. DNA for the CDR3: TGTGCCAGCACCTCCACTAGCGGGGGGGCTGGTGAGCAGTTCTTC.

This chain connects TRBV27 to TRBJ2-7; D is possibly TRBD1 (6 bases). Germline V lookup: CDR1 MNHEY, CDR2 SMNVEV (reference sequence). V was shortened by 5 bases and J by 1 base, with 12 bases between the two germline ends. The CDR3 totals 14 residues. The CDR3 nucleotides read TGTGCCAGCAGTGTACAGGGTTTATCCTACGAGCAGTACTTC. Encoded protein: CASSVQGLSYEQYF.

This clonotype has ten or more counts. The chain uses TRBV15 and TRBJ2-1; D gene ambiguous. Germline CDR1 is LNHNV and CDR2 is YYDKDF (reference sequence). V lost 4 bases, J lost 4 bases, and 26 bases lay in between. The CDR3 loop spans 19 amino acids. CDR3: CATSTSPSRRGKVYNEQFF. The CDR3 DNA is TGTGCCACCAGCACCTCTCCCAGTAGGCGAGGAAAAGTTTACAATGAGCAGTTCTTC. The full variable domain, completed using reference TRBV15 and TRBJ2-1, is DAMVIQNPRYQVTQFGKPVTLSCSQTLNHNVMYWYQQKSSQAPKLLFHYYDKDFNNEADTPDNFQSRRPNTSFCFLDIRSPGLGDTAMYLCATSTSPSRRGKVYNEQFFGPGTRLTVL.

This clonotype showed up just a few times. The chain joins TRBV6-1 to TRBJ1-5; D gene ambiguous. V was cut by 6 bases and J by 0 bases, with 21 bases left in between. This CDR3 comprises 18 residues. Germline-derived CDR1 and CDR2 are MNHNS and SASEGT. The CDR3 reads CASRKEELSVYSNQPQHF. The DNA of the CDR3 is TGTGCCAGCAGGAAGGAGGAATTAAGCGTGTATAGCAATCAGCCCCAGCATTTT.

This chain joins TRBV5-1 and TRBJ1-6; D remains unclear. The germline V and J ends were trimmed by 0 bases and 9 bases, with 7 bases remaining between them. The germline CDR1 and CDR2 sequences are SGHRS and YFSETQ. This CDR3 is 13 amino acids long. The CDR3 region is CASSLGWGSPLHF. CDR3 DNA sequence: TGCGCCAGCAGCTTGGGCTGGGGTTCACCCCTCCACTTT. The entire variable domain, with the rest obtained from reference TRBV5-1 and TRBJ1-6, is as follows: KAGVTQTPRYLIKTRGQQVTLSCSPISGHRSVSWYQQTPGQGLQFLFEYFSETQRNKGNFPGRFSGRQFSNSRSEMNVSTLELGDSALYLCASSLGWGSPLHFGNGTRLTVT.

The chain is built from TRBV29-1 and TRBJ1-2, with 7 bases lining up with TRBD1. Germline assignment: CDR1 SQVTM and CDR2 ANQGSEA. CDR3 length: 13 residues. V shed 6 bases and J 2 bases; nucleotides not matched to a gene: 6. CDR3 sequence: CSVWPTGNYGYTF. The CDR3 region has the DNA TGCAGCGTCTGGCCGACAGGGAACTATGGCTACACCTTC.

This clonotype was counted ten times or more. The chain's CDR3 is CASTRRGVLKTQYF. CDR3 coding DNA: TGTGCCAGCACCCGCCGGGGGGTGCTAAAGACCCAGTACTTC. The V call is TRBV12-3 or TRBV12-4, the J call TRBJ2-5; TRBD2 agrees at 7 bases. Unmatched junction bases numbered 11, after V lost 7 bases and J lost 6 bases. The CDR3 is made up of 14 amino acids.